The 21 T cell receptor beta chains listed next were all sequenced from one sample in a study of identical twins. Each CDR3 protein is one row after TCRdb ran MiXCR on the 5' RACE reads. The sample contains 500,000 to 600,000 distinct CDR3 sequences, less than 25% of which appear only once. This same sample was also part of a study on T cells expressing NK-cell markers.

Sequencing was carried out using CD4+ T cells sorted from blood. These TCRs come from a woman in her late teens or twenties in good health.

This clonotype has more than one count but fewer than ten. The genes are TRBV6-1 and TRBJ1-2; no definite D call. The CDR3 extends over 13 amino acids. Germline values: CDR1 MNHNS, CDR2 SASEGT. Trimming left V 5 bases short and J 7 bases short, with 14 bases between. The CDR3 sequence is CASSPPDRGGYTF. For the CDR3, the DNA is TGTGCCAGCAGTCCACCAGACCGCGGTGGCTACACCTTC.

This chain joins TRBV5-1 and TRBJ2-3; no firm D call. V was pared by 2 bases and J by 0 bases, with 10 bases between. Germline V lookup: CDR1 SGHRS, CDR2 YFSETQ. The length of the CDR3 is 15 residues. The CDR3 DNA sequence: TGCGCCAGCAGCTTAAGTGACTCTAGCACAGATACGCAGTATTTT. Protein sequence: CASSLSDSSTDTQYF.

The chain recombines TRBV20-1 with TRBJ1-4; the D is unclear. CDR1 and CDR2 (germline): DFQATT, SNEGSKA (reference sequence). The CDR3 is made up of 12 amino acids. CDR3 sequence reads: CSVNGVREKLFF. Here the CDR3 DNA reads TGCAGCGTCAACGGAGTACGGGAAAAACTGTTTTTT.

Judged by abundance, this clonotype is medium-sized. The chain links TRBV12-3 or TRBV12-4 to TRBJ2-7, with TRBD2 matching 11 bases. Germline trimming cut 6 bases from V and 6 bases from J; bases unmatched to any gene: 4. The length of the CDR3 is 13 residues. The CDR3 loop reads CASRQGLAGEQYF. CDR3 coding DNA: TGTGCCAGCAGACAAGGACTAGCGGGCGAGCAGTACTTC.

The rearrangement links TRBV18 to TRBJ2-2; D call uncertain. Per the germline V gene, CDR1 is KGHSH and CDR2 is LQKENI. With 3 bases removed from V and 5 bases from J, the gap between germline ends came to 13 bases. CDR3 length: 15 residues. This CDR3 is CASSPSLPGTGELFF. The CDR3 nucleotides are TGTGCCAGCTCACCGAGCCTCCCCGGGACCGGGGAGCTGTTTTTT.

The V gene is TRBV18, the J gene TRBJ2-6; D ambiguous. The CDR3 extends over 17 amino acids. Trimming removed 3 bases from V and 1 base from J, with 13 bases in between. Germline lookup yields CDR1 KGHSH and CDR2 LQKENI. The CDR3 bases are TGTGCCAGCTCACCTGATAAGGGTTCTTCTGGGGCCAACGTCCTGACTTTC. As protein: CASSPDKGSSGANVLTF.

This clonotype was seen only a few times. The J gene is TRBJ1-3, the V gene TRBV6-1, with D uncertain. Trimming left V 0 bases short and J 8 bases short, with 11 bases between. The CDR3 extends over 14 amino acids. Germline CDR1 and CDR2: MNHNS and SASEGT. CDR3 bases: TGTGCCAGCAGTGAAGCCGCGGGAGGCCACACCATATATTTT. Translation gives CASSEAAGGHTIYF.

This clonotype has a handful of counts. CDR3 sequence reads: CASGERFTSTDTQYF. CDR3 DNA: TGTGCCAGCGGAGAGCGATTCACTAGCACAGATACGCAGTATTTT. This rearrangement joins TRBV12-3 or TRBV12-4 to TRBJ2-3; D is uncertain. V lost 8 bases and J lost 0, with 15 bases in between. CDR3 length: 15 residues.

The sample holds a few counts of this clonotype. The J gene is TRBJ2-1, the V gene TRBV7-9; D is ambiguous. Germline CDR1 and CDR2: SEHNR and FQNEAQ (reference sequence). V lost 3 bases, J lost 7 bases, and 4 bases lay in between. This CDR3 region has 11 residues. The CDR3 nucleotides are TGTGCCAGCAGCTTCGAGAATGAGCAGTTCTTC. Protein: CASSFENEQFF.

The V and J genes are TRBV5-1 and TRBJ2-3; 13 bases are a match to TRBD2. Germline CDR1 reads SGHRS; CDR2 reads YFSETQ. This CDR3 region has 19 residues. J gave up 2 bases and V 3 bases, and 12 bases lay outside the gene matches. CDR3 in amino acids: CASSYGLAGADFYTDTQYF. The CDR3 coding sequence is TGCGCCAGCAGCTACGGACTAGCGGGAGCGGATTTTTACACAGATACGCAGTATTTT.

This clonotype was seen a few times. V is TRBV27 and J is TRBJ1-2; D is unclear. Germline loops: CDR1 MNHEY, CDR2 SMNVEV (reference sequence). The CDR3 runs to 12 residues. Between the trimmed V and J ends, which lost 6 bases and 0 bases, there was a span of 5 bases. As DNA, the CDR3 is TGTGCCAGCAGACGGCCTAACTATGGCTACACCTTC. This translates into CASRRPNYGYTF.

V is TRBV5-6 and J is TRBJ2-5; D perhaps matches TRBD2 (5 bases). Germline V CDR1 and CDR2: SGHDT, YYEEEE. The CDR3 has 14 residues. Trimming left V 7 bases short and J 0 bases short, with 13 bases between. The CDR3 DNA is TGTGCCAGCTCAGGCGGGTACTACCAAGAGACCCAGTACTTC. Amino acid sequence: CASSGGYYQETQYF.

The CDR3 sequence is CASSRGLAEETQYF. The CDR3 coding sequence is TGTGCCAGCAGCCGTGGACTAGCGGAAGAGACCCAGTACTTC. This chain joins TRBV6-2 or TRBV6-3 and TRBJ2-5; 10 positions agree with TRBD2. CDR3 size: 14 residues. Germline V gene data show CDR1 as MNHEY and CDR2 as SVGEGT. V trimming: 6 bases; J trimming: 3 bases; junction bases outside the gene matches: 4.

In this sample, this clonotype turned up a few times. The chain uses TRBV5-1 and TRBJ1-2, with TRBD1 as a possible D gene (5 bases). The length of the CDR3 is 12 residues. Trimming left V 2 bases short and J 7 bases short, with 9 bases between. Germline lookup yields CDR1 SGHRS and CDR2 YFSETQ. The CDR3 region is CASSFGARGYTF. DNA of the CDR3: TGCGCCAGCAGCTTTGGGGCCCGTGGCTACACCTTC.

The sample holds many counts of this clonotype. The chain combines TRBV10-3 with TRBJ2-7, with D possibly matching TRBD2 (6 bases). Deletions cut 6 bases from V and 2 bases from J, with 17 bases between. CDR1 is ENHRY and CDR2 is SYGVKD in the germline V gene. This CDR3 spans 15 amino acids. The CDR3 reads CAIREGSGVPYEQYF. CDR3 bases: TGTGCCATCAGGGAGGGATCGGGAGTCCCCTACGAGCAGTACTTC.

This clonotype was seen only a few times. The chain has TRBV9 and TRBJ2-3, with 8 nucleotides matching TRBD1. The CDR3 is 17 residues long. Germline lookup yields CDR1 SGDLS and CDR2 YYNGEE. V lost 4 bases, J lost 0 bases, and 10 bases stayed unmatched. DNA for the CDR3: TGTGCCAGCAGCCAAAATCCAGGGGGCCGAAGCACAGATACGCAGTATTTT. Translated, it gives CASSQNPGGRSTDTQYF.

This clonotype was observed a handful of times. J is TRBJ2-1 and V is TRBV5-1; TRBD2 matches 12 bases. CDR3 size: 17 residues. The ends lost 3 bases at V and 2 bases at J; junction bases unmatched: 6. CDR1 and CDR2 (germline): SGHRS, YFSETQ. CDR3 region: CASSSLAGGVTYNEQFF. The CDR3 bases are TGCGCCAGCAGCTCTCTAGCGGGGGGGGTCACCTACAATGAGCAGTTCTTC.

This clonotype was observed a few times. This rearrangement joins TRBV6-2 or TRBV6-3 to TRBJ2-7; 15 positions agree with TRBD2. After removal of 0 bases from V and 3 bases from J, the junction contained 9 bases not matched to a gene. Looked up from germline, CDR1 is MNHEY and CDR2 is SVGEGT. The CDR3 is 19 amino acids. The CDR3 DNA sequence: TGTGCCAGCAGTTACTCTGGACTAGCGGGAGGGTTCGGCGACTACGAGCAGTACTTC. Its translation: CASSYSGLAGGFGDYEQYF.

The gene calls are TRBV6-2 or TRBV6-3 and TRBJ1-1; 8 bases are a match to TRBD1. V trimming: 5 bases; J trimming: 11 bases; junction bases outside the gene matches: 10. The V gene's germline CDR1 is MNHEY and CDR2 SVGEGT. This CDR3 comprises 13 residues. CDR3 residues: CASSGTTGAWAFF. In nucleotides, the CDR3 is TGTGCCAGCAGTGGGACGACAGGGGCGTGGGCTTTCTTT.

This rearrangement joins TRBV20-1 to TRBJ2-3, with D perhaps matching TRBD2 (5 bases). This CDR3 has 14 residues. Trimming cost V 6 bases and J 2 bases, with 15 bases left between them. Germline CDR1 reads DFQATT; CDR2 reads SNEGSKA (reference sequence). The DNA of the CDR3 is TGCAGTGCCAAGAGCGGTAGCCCCACAGATACGCAGTATTTT. It codes for CSAKSGSPTDTQYF.

This CDR3 is CAGRTSGHNEQFF. In nucleotides, the CDR3 is TGTGCCGGTCGGACTAGCGGGCACAATGAGCAGTTCTTC. The chain uses TRBV6-2 or TRBV6-3 and TRBJ2-1; 11 bases map to TRBD2. Germline CDR1 and CDR2: MNHEY and SVGEGT. This CDR3 has 13 amino acids. J lost 5 bases, V lost 11 bases, and 5 bases had no gene match.